This T cell receptor beta chain was recovered during a study of blood T cell repertoires in COVID-19. As for the study in general: PBMCs, B-cell-depleted T cells, or T cells were the source of the cDNA or gDNA that made up the material.

All enrollees were roughly 18 to 89 years old and from 25 or so US areas. Clinical histories supplied by participants themselves formed the basis of cohort assignment. There are 15 residues in the CDR3. J lost 4 bases, V lost 8 bases, and 9 bases had no gene match. In germline, CDR1 is SGHTA, CDR2 FQGNSA. Generated by immunoSEQ multiplex PCR, the TCRdb table keeps only in-frame clones and is missing some. The sample consists of about 210,000 clones, 87% of them appearing once. Sequencing was done on a sample of PBMCs or T cells enriched from blood (not recorded which). This clonotype was obtained from a young man with acute COVID-19. The chain links TRBV7-2 to TRBJ1-5, with 9 bases identical to TRBD1. The CDR3 DNA follows: TGTGCCAGCGCTCCGACAGGGGGGGAAAATCAGCCCCAGCATTTT. Encoded protein: CASAPTGGENQPQHF.